The 11 T cell receptor beta chains in this list originate from one sample, sequenced in a study of CD8 T cells in Susac syndrome. With random hexamers, roughly 0.5 to 1 ug RNA was reverse transcribed. MiXCR was run by TCRdb on the immunoSEQ multiplex PCR reads, yielding one entry per CDR3 protein. The sample has about 150,000 distinct CDR3 sequences; around 95% are singletons. Sample: CD8+ T cells from PBMCs. The receptors shown here come from a human donor with multiple sclerosis.

This chain uses TRBV11-1 with TRBJ2-1; the match to TRBD1 covers 9 bases. CDR3 length equals 16 residues. Germline lookup yields CDR1 SGHAT and CDR2 FQDESV (reference sequence). With V trimmed by 5 bases and J by 3 bases, 8 bases remained unmatched. The CDR3 bases are TGTGCCAGCAGCCCAACCGGGACAGGGATCTACAATGAGCAGTTCTTC. This translates into CASSPTGTGIYNEQFF.

The chain carries TRBV5-4 and TRBJ2-1; D is uncertain. The CDR3 covers 12 residues. Trimming shortened V by 4 bases and J by 10 bases, and 12 bases separated the two germline ends. Germline CDR1 is SGHNT and CDR2 is YYREEE (reference sequence). In nucleotides, the CDR3 is TGTGCCAGCAGCCCGGACCAAACGGAGCAGTTCTTC. Translating gives CASSPDQTEQFF.

CDR3: CASSYSANEQFF. The CDR3 DNA sequence: TGTGCCAGCAGTTACTCGGCCAATGAGCAGTTCTTC. The gene calls are TRBV2 and TRBJ2-1; D unclear. Trimming removed 5 bases at V and 6 bases at J, with 8 bases between. The CDR3 has 12 amino acids. CDR1 and CDR2 from the germline V gene are SNHLY and FYNNEI.

The CDR3 bases are TGTGCCACCAGCAGAGATAAGAGGGGGCCATCCTACAATGAGCAGTTCTTC. Translating it yields CATSRDKRGPSYNEQFF. The chain carries TRBV15 and TRBJ2-1; 7 nucleotides line up with TRBD1. From germline, CDR1 is LNHNV and CDR2 YYDKDF (reference sequence). V dropped 0 bases and J dropped 1; count of bases not matched to a gene: 6. CDR3 length: 17 amino acids.

This chain links TRBV13 with TRBJ2-5; no definite D call. V shed 4 bases and J shed 5 bases, with 14 bases lying between them. The germline gives CDR1 PRHDT, CDR2 FYEKMQ (reference sequence). The CDR3 runs 14 residues. The CDR3 sequence is CASSSVAAGETQYF. The CDR3 region has the DNA TGTGCCAGCAGCTCGGTAGCCGCCGGGGAGACCCAGTACTTC.

V is TRBV20-1 and J is TRBJ2-7; 10 bases line up with TRBD1. V lost 2 bases and J lost 5; bases outside the gene matches: 3. This CDR3 has 13 amino acids. The germline gives CDR1 DFQATT, CDR2 SNEGSKA (reference sequence). CDR3 region: CSARRQGAHEQYV. The CDR3 DNA follows: TGCAGTGCTAGAAGACAGGGGGCCCACGAGCAGTACGTC.

The chain carries TRBV25-1 and TRBJ2-7; TRBD1 or TRBD2 may be the D gene (5 bases each). V lost 0 bases, J lost 4 bases, and 13 bases lay in between. The CDR3 loop spans 15 amino acids. Germline V CDR1 and CDR2: MGHDK, SYGVNS. The chain's CDR3 is CASSEYTAEGYEQYV. The CDR3 DNA reads TGTGCCAGCAGTGAATATACGGCTGAGGGGTACGAGCAGTACGTC.

V usage is TRBV3-1 and J usage is TRBJ2-2; perhaps TRBD1 as D (6 bases). The CDR3 is made up of 15 amino acids. Germline V CDR1 and CDR2: LGHDT, YNNKEL (reference sequence). Trimming pared 0 bases from V and 3 bases from J, leaving 8 bases between. Here the CDR3 reads CASSQDAGDTGELFF. In DNA form, the CDR3 reads TGTGCCAGCAGCCAAGATGCAGGGGACACCGGGGAGCTGTTTTTT.

This chain uses TRBV2 with TRBJ1-2, with D unresolved. The CDR3 runs to 12 residues. Trimming removed 5 bases from V and 8 bases from J, with 12 bases in between. The germline V gene encodes CDR1 SNHLY and CDR2 FYNNEI. As DNA, the CDR3 is TGTGCCAGCAGTCCCTTAAGCGGCGGCTACACCTTC. Translation: CASSPLSGGYTF.

The rearrangement uses TRBV4-2 and TRBJ2-1; D unresolved. V dropped 0 bases and J dropped 10 bases, with 7 bases sitting between them. CDR3 length: 12 amino acids. Germline CDR1 LGHNA, CDR2 YNFKEQ. The CDR3 loop reads CASSQELREQFF. CDR3 DNA sequence: TGTGCCAGCAGCCAAGAACTGAGGGAGCAGTTCTTC.

This sequence joins TRBV20-1 and TRBJ2-3; tentative D call: TRBD2 (6 bases). The CDR3 consists of 16 residues. Germline lookup yields CDR1 DFQATT and CDR2 SNEGSKA (reference sequence). Trimming removed 0 bases from V and 4 bases from J, with 17 bases in between. Here the CDR3 reads CSARDLFSGPADTQYF. Written as DNA, the CDR3 is TGCAGTGCTAGAGATCTCTTCAGCGGGCCGGCAGATACGCAGTATTTT.